Listed here are 11 T cell receptor beta chains from one sample, sequenced in a study of cytomegalovirus exposure and HLA in healthy donors. Primers: 60 Vbeta forward and 13 Jbeta reverse. Clones were read by immunoSEQ multiplex PCR, and TCRdb kept only the in-frame ones, dropping some. Of 150,000 to 200,000 clones listed, roughly four fifths are singletons. The sequencing sample was made of PBMCs. The receptors derive from a woman aged 18-29 years in good health and CMV-seropositive.

Turning to this clone: The junction departs from germline at one end; a sequencing error may be responsible. The CDR3 DNA is TGTGCCAGCAGTCAAATAGCGGGACAGGGTTGCGACTTC. It encodes CASSQIAGQGCDF. V usage is TRBV27 and J usage is TRBJ2-7, with D perhaps matching TRBD1 (9 bases). The CDR3 consists of 13 residues. Germline values: CDR1 MNHEY, CDR2 SMNVEV (reference sequence).

This clone showed up just a few times. The chain carries TRBV4-2 and TRBJ2-3; the match to TRBD1 covers 9 bases. V gave up 0 bases and J gave up 4 bases; unmatched junction bases: 8. Germline loops: CDR1 LGHNA, CDR2 YNFKEQ. The CDR3 is 17 amino acids. CDR3 sequence: CASSQDRQGGPADTQYF. The CDR3 coding sequence is TGTGCCAGCAGCCAAGATCGACAGGGGGGGCCCGCAGATACGCAGTATTTT.

This chain connects TRBV27 to TRBJ2-7; 10 bases match TRBD2. The CDR3 has 13 amino acids. Unmatched junction bases numbered 2, after V lost 5 bases and J lost 4 bases. CDR1 is MNHEY, CDR2 SMNVEV, per germline (reference sequence). The DNA for the CDR3 is TGTGCCAGCAGTACTAGCGGGGCGTACGAGCAGTACTTC. It specifies CASSTSGAYEQYF.

The V gene is TRBV15, the J gene TRBJ1-4; 7 bases line up with TRBD1. Germline V lookup: CDR1 LNHNV, CDR2 YYDKDF (reference sequence). The CDR3 is 16 residues long. V trimming: 1 base; J trimming: 2 bases; junction bases outside the gene matches: 4. Here the CDR3 reads CATSRGQGRTNEKLFF. CDR3 DNA sequence: TGTGCCACCAGCAGAGGACAGGGCAGGACTAATGAAAAACTGTTTTTT.

This chain links TRBV6-1 with TRBJ2-5; D not resolved. CDR1 and CDR2 from the germline V gene are MNHNS and SASEGT. Between the trimmed V and J ends, which lost 3 bases and 5 bases, there was a span of 4 bases. CDR3 length: 11 residues. This chain's CDR3 is CASSDLETQYF. DNA of the CDR3: TGTGCCAGCAGTGATCTGGAGACCCAGTACTTC.

V and J are TRBV5-4 and TRBJ2-1, with 13 bases matching TRBD2. Germline lookup yields CDR1 SGHNT and CDR2 YYREEE (reference sequence). V lost 2 bases and J lost 5; bases outside the gene matches: 1. The CDR3 length is 15 residues. CDR3 loop: CASSFGTSGDNEQFF. In DNA, the CDR3 is TGTGCCAGCAGCTTCGGGACTAGCGGGGACAATGAGCAGTTCTTC.

This chain links TRBV7-2 with TRBJ1-5; D call uncertain. In germline, CDR1 is SGHTA, CDR2 FQGNSA. The CDR3 runs 17 residues. Trimming removed 5 bases at V and 2 bases at J, with 19 bases between. The CDR3 region is CASSPTSVSLGNQPQHF. CDR3 bases: TGTGCCAGCAGCCCTACCTCGGTGAGTCTTGGCAATCAGCCCCAGCATTTT. Complete variable domain (other parts from reference TRBV7-2 and TRBJ1-5): GAGVSQSPSNKVTEKGKDVELRCDPISGHTALYWYRQSLGQGLEFLIYFQGNSAPDKSGLPSDRFSAERTGGSVSTLTIQRTQQEDSAVYLCASSPTSVSLGNQPQHFGDGTRLSIL.

The V and J genes are TRBV5-1 and TRBJ1-1, with D tentatively TRBD1 (5 bases). The CDR3 sequence is 15 residues long. The V end lost 0 bases, the J end lost 7 bases, and 16 bases lay between the germline ends. Per the germline V gene, CDR1 is SGHRS and CDR2 is YFSETQ. CDR3 protein: CASSLGSGGRGEAFF. The CDR3 nucleotides read TGCGCCAGCAGCTTGGGGTCGGGGGGACGGGGTGAAGCTTTCTTT. The variable domain in full, completed from reference TRBV5-1 and TRBJ1-1, reads KAGVTQTPRYLIKTRGQQVTLSCSPISGHRSVSWYQQTPGQGLQFLFEYFSETQRNKGNFPGRFSGRQFSNSRSEMNVSTLELGDSALYLCASSLGSGGRGEAFFGQGTRLTVV.

The chain has TRBV6-5 and TRBJ1-5, with D possibly being TRBD1 (5 bases). V was shortened by 4 bases and J by 7 bases, with 14 bases between the two germline ends. This CDR3 comprises 14 residues. The germline gives CDR1 MNHEY, CDR2 SVGAGI. Here the CDR3 reads CASSWQGGAQPQHF. Here the CDR3 DNA reads TGTGCCAGCAGTTGGCAGGGAGGGGCGCAGCCCCAGCATTTT.

The V gene is TRBV7-2, the J gene TRBJ1-2; 8 positions match TRBD1. Germline values: CDR1 SGHTA, CDR2 FQGNSA. The CDR3 has 15 amino acids. Germline trimming cut 3 bases from V and 3 bases from J; bases unmatched to any gene: 6. Here the CDR3 reads CASSFPSTGDYGYTF. The CDR3 coding sequence is TGTGCCAGCAGCTTTCCTTCGACAGGGGACTATGGCTACACCTTC.

Concerning this clone: Relative to the germline gene, one junction end is altered; a read error may explain this. The sample holds other DNA sequences that translate to the same CDR3. J is TRBJ2-5 and V is TRBV7-9, with TRBD2 matching 8 bases. The CDR3 sequence is 15 residues long. The germline CDR1 and CDR2 sequences are SEHNR and FQNEAQ (reference sequence). The CDR3 nucleotides are TGTGCCAGCAGCTTAGCAGTAGCGGGAAAAGAGACTCAGTACTTC. It specifies CASSLAVAGKETQYF.